This record concerns one T cell receptor beta chain sequence. The CDR3 contains 16 residues. Germline V gene lookup returns CDR1 MNHEY and CDR2 SVGAGI. Losses at the gene ends were 2 bases for V and 6 bases for J; bases not matched to a gene: 10. The entry originates in a study of blood T cell repertoires in COVID-19. Produced via immunoSEQ multiplex PCR; TCRdb's table is partial and in-frame only. The sample has around 50,000 clones, around 73% seen once. The rearrangement joins TRBV6-5 to TRBJ1-1; 9 bases agree with TRBD1. The receptor was isolated from a woman aged 45-65 years with acute COVID-19. The sample was PBMCs or T cells enriched from blood (not recorded which). CDR3 in amino acids: CASSYRTTGGSAEAFF. CDR3 coding DNA: TGTGCCAGCAGTTACCGCACGACAGGGGGTTCTGCTGAAGCTTTCTTT.